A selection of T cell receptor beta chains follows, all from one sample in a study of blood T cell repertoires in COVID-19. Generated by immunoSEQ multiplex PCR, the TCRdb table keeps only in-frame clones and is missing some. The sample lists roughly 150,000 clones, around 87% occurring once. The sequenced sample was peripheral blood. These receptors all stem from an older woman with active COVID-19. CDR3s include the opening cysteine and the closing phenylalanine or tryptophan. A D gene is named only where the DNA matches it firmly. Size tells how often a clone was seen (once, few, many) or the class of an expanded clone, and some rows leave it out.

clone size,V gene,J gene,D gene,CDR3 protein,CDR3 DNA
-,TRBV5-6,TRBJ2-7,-,CASSQGAQQYF,TGTGCCAGCAGCCAGGGTGCTCAGCAGTACTTC
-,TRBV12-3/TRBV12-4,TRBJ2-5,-,CASSFLEETQYF,TGTGCCAGCAGTTTCCTGGAGGAGACCCAGTACTTC
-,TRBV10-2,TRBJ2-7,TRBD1,CASSELPDRASYF,TGCGCCAGCAGTGAGTTACCGGACAGGGCTTCCTACTTC
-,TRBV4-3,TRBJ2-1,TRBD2,CASSASLGRERFPEQFF,TGCGCCAGCAGCGCATCACTGGGGCGGGAGAGGTTTCCTGAGCAGTTCTTC
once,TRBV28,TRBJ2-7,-,CASSLGWSSYEQYF,TGTGCCAGCAGTTTAGGCTGGAGCTCCTACGAGCAGTACTTC
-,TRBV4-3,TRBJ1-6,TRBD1,CASSQEVAAGQNNSPLHF,TGCGCCAGCAGCCAAGAAGTAGCGGCGGGACAGAATAATTCACCCCTCCACTTT
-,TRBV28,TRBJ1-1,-,CASSYRELNTEAFF,TGTGCCAGCAGTTACAGGGAACTGAACACTGAAGCTTTCTTT
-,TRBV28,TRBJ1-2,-,CASSLWTPNYGYTF,TGTGCCAGCAGTTTATGGACACCTAACTATGGCTACACCTTC
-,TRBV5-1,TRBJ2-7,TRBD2,CASSLGFGRAYEQYF,TGCGCCAGCAGCTTGGGTTTCGGGAGGGCGTACGAGCAGTACTTC
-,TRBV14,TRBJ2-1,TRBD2,CASSQDLPSGSIYNEQFF,TGTGCCAGCAGCCAAGATCTCCCTAGCGGGAGCATCTACAATGAGCAGTTCTTC
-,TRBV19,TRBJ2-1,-,CAIPRSSYNEQFF,TGTGCCATCCCTCGTAGCTCCTACAATGAGCAGTTCTTC
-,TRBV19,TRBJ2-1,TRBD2,CASSIVLGKREKQFF,TGTGCCAGTAGTATAGTGCTGGGGAAGCGGGAGAAGCAGTTCTTC
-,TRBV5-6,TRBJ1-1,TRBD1,CASSLGQGQNTEAFF,TGTGCCAGCAGCTTGGGACAGGGACAGAACACTGAAGCTTTCTTT
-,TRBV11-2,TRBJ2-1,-,CASSLNEASYNEQFF,TGTGCCAGCAGCTTAAATGAGGCCTCCTACAATGAGCAGTTCTTC
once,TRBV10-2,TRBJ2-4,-,CASREGALAKNIQYF,TGCGCCAGCAGGGAGGGGGCCCTAGCCAAAAACATTCAGTACTTC
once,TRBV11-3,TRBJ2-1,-,CASSHLASDHNEQFF,TGTGCCAGCAGCCATCTCGCAAGCGATCACAATGAGCAGTTCTTC
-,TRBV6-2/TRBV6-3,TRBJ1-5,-,CASSYVRGGQPQHF,TGTGCCAGCAGTTACGTAAGGGGAGGTCAGCCCCAGCATTTT
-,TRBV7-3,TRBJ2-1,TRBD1,CASSLGTGPVEQFF,TGTGCCAGCAGCTTAGGGACAGGGCCCGTTGAGCAGTTCTTC